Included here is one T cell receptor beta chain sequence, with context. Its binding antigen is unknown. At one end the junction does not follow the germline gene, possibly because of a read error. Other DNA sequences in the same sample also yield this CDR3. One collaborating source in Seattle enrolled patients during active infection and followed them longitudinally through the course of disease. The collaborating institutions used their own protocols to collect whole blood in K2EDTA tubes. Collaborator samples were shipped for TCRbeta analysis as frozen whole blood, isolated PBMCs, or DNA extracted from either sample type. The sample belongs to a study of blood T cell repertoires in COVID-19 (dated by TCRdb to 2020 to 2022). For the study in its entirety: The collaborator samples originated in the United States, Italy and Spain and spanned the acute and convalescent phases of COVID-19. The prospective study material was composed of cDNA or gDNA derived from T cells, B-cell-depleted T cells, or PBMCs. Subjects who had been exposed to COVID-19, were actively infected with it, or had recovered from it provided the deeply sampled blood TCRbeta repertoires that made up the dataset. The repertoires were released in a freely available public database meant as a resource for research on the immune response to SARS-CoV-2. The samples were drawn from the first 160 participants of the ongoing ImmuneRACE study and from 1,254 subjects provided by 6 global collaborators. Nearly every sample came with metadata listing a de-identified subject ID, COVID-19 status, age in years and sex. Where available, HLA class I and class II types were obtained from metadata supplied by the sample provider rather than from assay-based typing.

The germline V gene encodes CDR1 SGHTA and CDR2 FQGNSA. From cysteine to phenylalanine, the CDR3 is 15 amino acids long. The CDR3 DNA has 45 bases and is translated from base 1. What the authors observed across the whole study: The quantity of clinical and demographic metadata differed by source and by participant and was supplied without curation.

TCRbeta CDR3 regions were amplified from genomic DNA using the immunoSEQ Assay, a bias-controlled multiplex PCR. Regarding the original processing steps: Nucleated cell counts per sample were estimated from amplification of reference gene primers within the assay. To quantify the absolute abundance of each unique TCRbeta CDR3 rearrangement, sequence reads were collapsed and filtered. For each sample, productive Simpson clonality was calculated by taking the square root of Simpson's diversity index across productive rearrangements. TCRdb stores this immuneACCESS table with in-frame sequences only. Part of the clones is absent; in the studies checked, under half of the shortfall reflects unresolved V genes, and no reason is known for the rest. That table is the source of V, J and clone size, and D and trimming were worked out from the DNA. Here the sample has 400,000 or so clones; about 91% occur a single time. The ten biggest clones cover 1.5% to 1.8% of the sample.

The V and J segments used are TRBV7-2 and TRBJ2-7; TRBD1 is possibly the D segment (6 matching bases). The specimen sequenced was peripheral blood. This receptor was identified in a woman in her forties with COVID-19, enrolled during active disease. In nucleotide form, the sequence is TGCGCCAGCAGCTTAATAACGGGACAACTTCGGGAGCAGTACTTC. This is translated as CASSLITGQLREQYF. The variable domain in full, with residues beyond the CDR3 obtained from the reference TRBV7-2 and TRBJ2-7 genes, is GAGVSQSPSNKVTEKGKDVELRCDPISGHTALYWYRQSLGQGLEFLIYFQGNSAPDKSGLPSDRFSAERTGGSVSTLTIQRTQQEDSAVYLCASSLITGQLREQYFGPGTRLTVT.